The T cell receptor (beta chain) described here comes from a study of shared clonotypes between healthy human individuals. Study in general: Used for every donor were three CD4 naive, three CD4 memory, two CD8 naive and one CD8 memory plate.

Once extracted for a subset, genomic DNA was divided evenly among several immunoSEQ plates. Some clones are missing from TCRdb's copy, which holds only in-frame ones; the method was immunoSEQ multiplex PCR. The profile shows millions of clones, about 95% of them singletons. Study outcomes and limitations: Blood was the only sampled material, and tissue repertoires likely differ. As a rule, naive subsets had a larger estimated richness than memory subsets.

CD45RO-negative, CCR7-selected cells formed the naive CD8 fraction, which excluded terminally differentiated effector memory CD45RA+ cells. With regard to this clone: The target antigen is unknown. Germline and junction disagree at one end, which may indicate a read error.

CDR1 is SSHAT and CDR2 is FNYEAQ in the germline V gene (reference sequence). CDR3 length equals 14 residues. This chain connects TRBV7-7 to TRBJ2-7; 7 bases agree with TRBD1. The sequencing input was naive CD8+ T cells sorted from blood. This TCR derives from a young man in good health. The DNA of the CDR3 is TGTGCTAGCAGCCTGGGTGAGGGGGCTTCCGAGCAGTACTTC. It yields the protein CASSLGEGASEQYF.